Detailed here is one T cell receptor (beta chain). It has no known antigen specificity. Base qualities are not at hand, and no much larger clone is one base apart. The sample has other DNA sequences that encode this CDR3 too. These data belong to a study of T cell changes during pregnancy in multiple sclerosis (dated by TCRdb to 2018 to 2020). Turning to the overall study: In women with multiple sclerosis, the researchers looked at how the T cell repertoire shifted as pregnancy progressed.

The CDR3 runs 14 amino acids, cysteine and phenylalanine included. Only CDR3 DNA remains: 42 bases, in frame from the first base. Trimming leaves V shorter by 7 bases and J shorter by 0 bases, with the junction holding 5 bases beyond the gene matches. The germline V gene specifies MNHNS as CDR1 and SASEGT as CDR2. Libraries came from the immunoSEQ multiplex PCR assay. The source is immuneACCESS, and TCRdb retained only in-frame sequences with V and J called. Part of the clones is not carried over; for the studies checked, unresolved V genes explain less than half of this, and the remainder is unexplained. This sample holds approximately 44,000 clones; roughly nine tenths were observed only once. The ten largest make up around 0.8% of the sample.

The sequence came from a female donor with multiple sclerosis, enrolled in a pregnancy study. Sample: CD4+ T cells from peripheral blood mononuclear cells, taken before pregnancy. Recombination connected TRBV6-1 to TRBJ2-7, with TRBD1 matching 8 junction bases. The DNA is TGTGCCAGCATCCTGACAGGGGACTCCTACGAGCAGTACTTC. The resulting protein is CASILTGDSYEQYF.